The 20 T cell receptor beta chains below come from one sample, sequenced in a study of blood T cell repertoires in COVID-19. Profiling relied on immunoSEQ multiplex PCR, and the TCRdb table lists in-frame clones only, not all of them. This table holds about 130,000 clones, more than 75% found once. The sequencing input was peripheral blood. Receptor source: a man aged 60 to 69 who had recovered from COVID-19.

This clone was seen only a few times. The CDR3 coding sequence is TGTGCCAGCAGTTACTCCCAAGGGGTAAACACCATATATTTT. It specifies CASSYSQGVNTIYF. The chain has TRBV6-5 and TRBJ1-3, with a possible D match to TRBD1 (5 bases). The CDR3 totals 14 residues. Trimming cost V 0 bases and J 6 bases, with 9 bases left between them. Germline V gene sequence: CDR1 MNHEY, CDR2 SVGAGI.

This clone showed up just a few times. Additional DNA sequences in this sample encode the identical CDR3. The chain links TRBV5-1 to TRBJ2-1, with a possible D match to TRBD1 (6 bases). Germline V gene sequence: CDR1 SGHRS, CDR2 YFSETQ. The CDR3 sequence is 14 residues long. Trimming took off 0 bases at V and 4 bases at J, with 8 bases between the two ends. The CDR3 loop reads CASSLAGQYNEQFF. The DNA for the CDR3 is TGCGCCAGCAGCTTGGCCGGACAGTACAATGAGCAGTTCTTC.

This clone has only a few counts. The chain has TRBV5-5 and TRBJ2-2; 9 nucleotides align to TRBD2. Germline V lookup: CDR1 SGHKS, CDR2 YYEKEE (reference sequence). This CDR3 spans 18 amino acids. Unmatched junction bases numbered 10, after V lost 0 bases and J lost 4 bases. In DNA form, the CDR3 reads TGTGCCAGCAGCTTGGGGGCGGGGGGGCGAATGGGCACCGGGGAGCTGTTTTTT. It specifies CASSLGAGGRMGTGELFF.

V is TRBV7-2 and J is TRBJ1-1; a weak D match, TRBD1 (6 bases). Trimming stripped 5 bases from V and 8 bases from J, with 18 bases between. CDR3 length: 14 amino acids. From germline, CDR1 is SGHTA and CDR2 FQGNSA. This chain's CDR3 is CASSKDRLDGEAFF. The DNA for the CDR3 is TGTGCCAGCAGCAAAGACAGGCTGGACGGCGAAGCTTTCTTT.

The CDR3 nucleotides read TGTGCTCAGAAGGGGGACAGGGGCCGAATAAACTATGGCTACACCTTC. Amino acid sequence: CAQKGDRGRINYGYTF. This chain joins TRBV30 and TRBJ1-2; 10 nucleotides align to TRBD1. This CDR3 is built from 16 residues. Germline V gene lookup returns CDR1 GTSNPN and CDR2 SVGIG (reference sequence).

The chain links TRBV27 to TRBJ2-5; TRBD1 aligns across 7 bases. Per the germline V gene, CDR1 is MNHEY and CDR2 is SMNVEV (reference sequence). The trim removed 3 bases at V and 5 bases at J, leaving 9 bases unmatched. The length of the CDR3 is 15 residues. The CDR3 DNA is TGTGCCAGCAGTTTTGGAGACAGGGTCGACGAGACCCAGTACTTC. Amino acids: CASSFGDRVDETQYF.

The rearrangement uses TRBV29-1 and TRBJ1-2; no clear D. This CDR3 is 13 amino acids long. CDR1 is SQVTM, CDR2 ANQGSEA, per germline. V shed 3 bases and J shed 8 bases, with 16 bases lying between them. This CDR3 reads CSVDRAEGFGYTF. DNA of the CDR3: TGCAGCGTTGACCGGGCGGAGGGTTTCGGCTACACCTTC.

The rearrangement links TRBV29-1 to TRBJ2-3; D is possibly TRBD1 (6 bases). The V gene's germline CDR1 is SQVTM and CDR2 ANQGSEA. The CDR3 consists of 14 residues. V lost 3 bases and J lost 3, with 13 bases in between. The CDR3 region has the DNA TGCAGCGTTGATGAGACAGGAATGACAGATACGCAGTATTTT. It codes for CSVDETGMTDTQYF.

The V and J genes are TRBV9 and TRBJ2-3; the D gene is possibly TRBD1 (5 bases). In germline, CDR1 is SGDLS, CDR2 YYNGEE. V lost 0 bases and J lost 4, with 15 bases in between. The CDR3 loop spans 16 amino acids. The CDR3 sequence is CASSVESQIGADTQYF. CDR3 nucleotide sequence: TGTGCCAGCAGCGTAGAGAGCCAGATAGGGGCAGATACGCAGTATTTT.

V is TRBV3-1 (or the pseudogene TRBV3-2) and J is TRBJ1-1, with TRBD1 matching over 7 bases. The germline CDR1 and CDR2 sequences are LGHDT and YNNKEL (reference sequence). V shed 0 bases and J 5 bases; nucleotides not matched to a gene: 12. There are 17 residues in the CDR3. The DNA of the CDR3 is TGTGCCAGCAGCCAAGAAAGTGGGACGACAGGGAAAACTGAAGCTTTCTTT. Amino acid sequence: CASSQESGTTGKTEAFF.

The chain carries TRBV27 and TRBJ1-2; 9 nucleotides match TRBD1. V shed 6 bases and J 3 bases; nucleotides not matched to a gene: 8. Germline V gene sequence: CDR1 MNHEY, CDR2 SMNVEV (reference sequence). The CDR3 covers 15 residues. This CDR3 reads CASSAGQGGYYGYTF. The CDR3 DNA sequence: TGTGCCAGCAGCGCGGGACAGGGTGGTTACTATGGCTACACCTTC.

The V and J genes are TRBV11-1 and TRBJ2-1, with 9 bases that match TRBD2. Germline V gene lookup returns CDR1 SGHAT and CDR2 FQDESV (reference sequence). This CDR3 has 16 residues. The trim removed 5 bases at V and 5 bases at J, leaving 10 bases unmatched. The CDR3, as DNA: TGTGCCAGCAGCCTTCTCAGCGGGGGGCCCCACAATGAGCAGTTCTTC. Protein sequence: CASSLLSGGPHNEQFF.

In DNA form, the CDR3 reads TGTGCCAGCAGTTTATCGACCGCAGGGGACCAGCCCCAGCATTTT. Protein product: CASSLSTAGDQPQHF. V is TRBV27 and J is TRBJ1-5; possible D gene TRBD1, 6 bases. Germline values: CDR1 MNHEY, CDR2 SMNVEV (reference sequence). V gave up 0 bases and J gave up 7 bases, with 13 bases separating them. This CDR3 spans 15 amino acids.

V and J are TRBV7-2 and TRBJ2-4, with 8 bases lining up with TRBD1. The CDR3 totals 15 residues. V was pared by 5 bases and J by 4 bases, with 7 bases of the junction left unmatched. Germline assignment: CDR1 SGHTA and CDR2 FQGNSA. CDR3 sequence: CASSTLQGVKNIQYF. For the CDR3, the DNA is TGTGCCAGCAGCACCCTACAGGGGGTGAAAAACATTCAGTACTTC.

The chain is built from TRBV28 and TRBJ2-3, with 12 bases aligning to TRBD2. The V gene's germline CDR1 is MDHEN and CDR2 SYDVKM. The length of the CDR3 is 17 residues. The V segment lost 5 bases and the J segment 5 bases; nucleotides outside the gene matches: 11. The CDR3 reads CASSQRELAGGQDTQYF. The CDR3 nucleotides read TGTGCCAGCAGTCAAAGGGAACTAGCGGGGGGACAAGATACGCAGTATTTT.

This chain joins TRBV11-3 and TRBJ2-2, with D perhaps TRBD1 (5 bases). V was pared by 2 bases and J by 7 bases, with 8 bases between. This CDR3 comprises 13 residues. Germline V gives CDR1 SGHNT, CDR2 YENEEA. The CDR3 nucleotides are TGTGCCAGCAGCTTAAAGGGGAACGGGGAGCTGTTTTTT. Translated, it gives CASSLKGNGELFF. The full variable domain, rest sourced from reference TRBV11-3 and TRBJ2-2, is EAGVVQSPRYKIIEKKQPVAFWCNPISGHNTLYWYLQNLGQGPELLIRYENEEAVDDSQLPKDRFSAERLKGVDSTLKIQPAELGDSAVYLCASSLKGNGELFFGEGSRLTVL.

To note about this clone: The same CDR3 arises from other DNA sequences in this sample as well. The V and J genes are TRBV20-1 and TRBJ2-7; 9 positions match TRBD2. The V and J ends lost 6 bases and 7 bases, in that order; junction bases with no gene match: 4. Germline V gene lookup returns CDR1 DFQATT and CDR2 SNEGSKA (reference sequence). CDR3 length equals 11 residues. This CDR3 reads CSARGGWEQYF. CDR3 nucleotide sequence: TGCAGTGCGCGGGGGGGGTGGGAGCAGTACTTC.

The CDR3 spells CASSRQIMRIGNIQYF. Here the CDR3 DNA reads TGTGCCAGCAGCCGACAGATTATGAGGATAGGGAACATTCAGTACTTC. The rearrangement joins TRBV2 to TRBJ2-4, with a possible D match to TRBD1 (5 bases). This CDR3 has 16 residues. Germline CDR1 reads SNHLY; CDR2 reads FYNNEI. V was clipped by 6 bases and J by 7 bases, with 22 bases between them.

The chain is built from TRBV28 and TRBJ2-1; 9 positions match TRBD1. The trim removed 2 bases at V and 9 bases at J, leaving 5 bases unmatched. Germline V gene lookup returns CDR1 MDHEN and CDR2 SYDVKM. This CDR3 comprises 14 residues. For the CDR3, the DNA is TGTGCCAGCAGTTTAGAACAGGGGGCCGGTGAGCAGTTCTTC. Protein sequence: CASSLEQGAGEQFF.

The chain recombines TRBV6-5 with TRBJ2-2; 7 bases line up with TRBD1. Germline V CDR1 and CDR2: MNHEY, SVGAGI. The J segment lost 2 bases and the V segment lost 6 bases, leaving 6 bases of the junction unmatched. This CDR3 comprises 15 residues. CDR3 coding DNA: TGTGCCAGCAGCCGCCGGGACAGCAACACCGGGGAGCTGTTTTTT. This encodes CASSRRDSNTGELFF.